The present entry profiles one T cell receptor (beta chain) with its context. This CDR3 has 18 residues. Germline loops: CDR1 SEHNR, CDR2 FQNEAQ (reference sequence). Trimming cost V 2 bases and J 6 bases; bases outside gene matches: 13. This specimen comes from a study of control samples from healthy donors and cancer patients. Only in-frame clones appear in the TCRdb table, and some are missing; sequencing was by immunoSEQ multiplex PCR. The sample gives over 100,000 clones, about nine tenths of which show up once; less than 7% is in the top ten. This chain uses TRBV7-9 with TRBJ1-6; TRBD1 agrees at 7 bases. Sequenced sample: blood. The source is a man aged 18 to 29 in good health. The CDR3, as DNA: TGTGCCAGCAGCTTAAGACGGTCGGAGGGGGCGAGTAATTCACCCCTCCACTTT. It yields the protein CASSLRRSEGASNSPLHF.